This TCR beta chain was documented in a study of graft-versus-host responses after intestinal transplantation. Of note for this clone: Its antigen is currently unknown.

CDR1 is SGHDT and CDR2 is YYEEEE in the germline V gene. CDR3 size: 12 residues. V lost 2 bases to trimming and J lost 4 bases, with 6 bases between them. The table came from immunoSEQ multiplex PCR; TCRdb's copy has only in-frame clones and leaves some out. Here the sample spans over 55,000 clones, 90% being singletons. This chain links TRBV5-6 with TRBJ1-1; D gene ambiguous. This material consisted of unstimulated CD8+ T cells sorted from spleen or lymph node cells, taken before intestinal transplant. This clonotype originated in a human donor who received an intestinal transplant. CDR3 region: CASSFGSTEAFF. The CDR3 bases are TGTGCCAGCAGCTTCGGTAGCACTGAAGCTTTCTTT.